Below, one T cell receptor beta chain is given with its context. Its antigen is currently unknown. Following RNA extraction, reverse transcription yielded cDNA that acted as the sequencing template. TCRdb's table, derived via immunoSEQ multiplex PCR, lists solely in-frame clones and lacks some. The sample lists about 180,000 clones, roughly 66% occurring once. The CDR3 runs to 15 residues. V was clipped by 5 bases and J by 1 base; unmatched bases: 7. The germline CDR1 and CDR2 sequences are SEHNR and FQNEAQ (reference sequence). The record originates from a study of CD8+ T cells in alopecia areata. Study-wide findings and caveats: TCRs were shared less clearly across patients than in mice, possibly for HLA-related reasons.

The TCR originated in a human donor with alopecia areata. This chain connects TRBV7-9 to TRBJ1-2, with 7 bases matching TRBD1. This material consisted of CD8+ T cells sorted from blood, taken at week 0. This CDR3 reads CASSLWDSFNYGYTF. CDR3 coding DNA: TGTGCCAGCAGCCTATGGGACAGCTTTAACTATGGCTACACCTTC.